The clone carrying this T cell receptor (beta chain) occurred a few times. Antigen: not known. The data were obtained in a study of T-cell reconstitution after alpha-beta-depleted transplantation in children. Using unique molecular identifiers, the investigators prepared the TCRbeta library. TCRdb re-analysed the PCR reads in MiXCR, keeping a single row per CDR3 protein. The sample records roughly 570,000 distinct CDR3 sequences, roughly a quarter being singletons. The study's findings and limits: There were some patients whose high TCRbeta diversity at day 60 came from surviving recipient T cells and thymic progenitors. The origin of alpha-beta T cells about two months after transplant was reportedly several hundred expanded graft clones. Newly generated T cells supplied most T-cell counts and diversity one year post-transplant.

Germline CDR1 reads DFQATT; CDR2 reads SNEGSKA (reference sequence). CDR3 length equals 14 residues. Trimming cost V 3 bases and J 2 bases; bases outside gene matches: 5. The chain uses TRBV20-1 and TRBJ2-7; 9 positions agree with TRBD2. The sequence derives from a boy younger than two with Wiskott-Aldrich syndrome, due to receive a stem cell transplant. The specimen comprised PBMCs, sampled before TCRalphabeta/CD19-depleted stem cell transplant. The CDR3 nucleotides read TGCAGTGCTAGCCCTAGCGGGACGACCTACGAGCAGTACTTC. Encoded protein: CSASPSGTTYEQYF.